This T cell receptor beta chain was recovered during a study of CD8 T cell repertoires and HIV-1 epitope variants. Overall study findings and caveats: A handful of clonotypes recognized Nef KF9, one HW9, none TAALDMSHF. Most of the nine antigen-specific clonotypes appeared cross-reactive to autologous or escape variants.

Note on this clone: Its matching antigen is unknown.

V lost 5 bases and J lost 8, with 7 bases in between. This CDR3 is built from 11 residues. Germline lookup yields CDR1 MNHEY and CDR2 SVGAGI. Assay: immunoSEQ multiplex PCR; the TCRdb copy retains only in-frame clones and omits some. The sample comprises some 5,000 clones, under 80% of which are singletons, and roughly half rests with the top ten. Sequencing was carried out using cultured CD8+ T cells derived from PBMCs. This TCR was recovered from a male donor with HIV. This rearrangement joins TRBV6-5 to TRBJ2-1; either TRBD1 or TRBD2 may supply D (5 bases each). In nucleotides, the CDR3 is TGTGCCAGCAGTCAGGGAGATGAGCAGTTCTTC. Protein: CASSQGDEQFF.